The 25 T cell receptor beta chains presented below share a single source sample, sequenced in a study of blood T cells in healthy people across ages. A second roughly 7 to 11 cycle PCR used barcoded and J-beta primers. TCRdb re-called the 5' RACE reads with MiXCR, one entry per CDR3 protein. Among some 670,000 distinct CDR3 sequences listed, approximately 52% were seen once. The sample taken for sequencing was blood. Every receptor here comes from a woman of 80 years or more in good health.

As for this clonotype: One end of the junction does not line up with germline, which may come from a read error. The genes are TRBV7-3 and TRBJ1-2, with no clear D. CDR3 length: 12 residues. In germline, CDR1 is SGHTA, CDR2 FQGTGA. The CDR3 loop reads CAGSSGRVGYTF. CDR3 nucleotide sequence: TGTGCCGGCAGCTCGGGGAGGGTAGGCTACACCTTC.

This clonotype came up many times. V gene TRBV12-3 or TRBV12-4 combines with J gene TRBJ1-2, with D possibly TRBD1 on 5 matching bases. V shed 5 bases and J shed 4 bases, with 8 bases lying between them. The CDR3 is 12 amino acids. DNA of the CDR3: TGTGCCAGCAGTGACAGCGGCTATGGCTACACCTTC. Residues: CASSDSGYGYTF.

The table lists this clonotype with a few counts. The rearrangement joins TRBV14 to TRBJ1-6; the D is unclear. This CDR3 spans 14 amino acids. Germline V gene data show CDR1 as SGHDN and CDR2 as FVKESK. V lost 1 base to trimming and J lost 9 bases, with 10 bases between them. The chain's CDR3 is CASSQVGLGSPLHF. For the CDR3, the DNA is TGTGCCAGCAGCCAAGTAGGGCTTGGTTCACCCCTCCACTTT.

Details on this clonotype: Being one base from a much bigger clone, this may be a read error. The V call is TRBV29-1, the J call TRBJ2-1; tentative D call: TRBD1 (6 bases). The assigned J gene may be wrong: the sequence end matches TRBJ2-7 better. Germline V gives CDR1 SQVTM, CDR2 ANQGSEA. This CDR3 spans 14 amino acids. CDR3 loop: CSVTRTVVYNEQYF. In nucleotides, the CDR3 is TGCAGCGTTACCCGGACAGTGGTTTACAATGAGCAGTACTTC.

This clonotype came up once. V gene TRBV20-1 combines with J gene TRBJ2-3; 7 bases line up with TRBD2. The CDR3 contains 15 residues. Germline-derived CDR1 and CDR2 are DFQATT and SNEGSKA (reference sequence). J gave up 1 base and V 6 bases, and 10 bases lay outside the gene matches. The CDR3 sequence: CSAVGGSGGTDTQYF. CDR3 nucleotides: TGCAGTGCAGTCGGCGGGAGCGGGGGCACAGATACGCAGTATTTT.

In nucleotides, the CDR3 is TGTGCCAGCAAAGTCACCACTAGCTCATTTAAAGATGGCTACACCTTC. Translation: CASKVTTSSFKDGYTF. The genes are TRBV27 and TRBJ1-2, with no clear D. The V and J ends lost 7 bases and 6 bases respectively, with 24 bases between them. The CDR3 has 16 amino acids. Germline-derived CDR1 and CDR2 are MNHEY and SMNVEV (reference sequence).

The chain uses TRBV20-1 and TRBJ1-2; D unresolved. V was trimmed by 5 bases and J by 8 bases, leaving 12 bases between them. Germline V gives CDR1 DFQATT, CDR2 SNEGSKA (reference sequence). CDR3 length: 11 amino acids. The CDR3 region has the DNA TGCAGTGCTCAAGTCCGGCGGGGCTACACCTTC. Translating it yields CSAQVRRGYTF.

This chain connects TRBV5-1 to TRBJ2-4; D remains unclear. V was cut by 4 bases and J by 5 bases, with 19 bases left in between. The V gene's germline CDR1 is SGHRS and CDR2 YFSETQ. The CDR3 has 16 amino acids. The CDR3, as DNA: TGCGCCAGCAGCGACCAGCCAGAGGTCACGGAAAACATTCAGTACTTC. As protein: CASSDQPEVTENIQYF.

This clonotype was found a few times. The CDR3 spells CASSWAGTSYEQYF. The DNA for the CDR3 is TGTGCCAGCAGTTGGGCGGGAACCTCCTACGAGCAGTACTTC. The chain joins TRBV27 to TRBJ2-7; D possibly corresponds to TRBD2 (6 bases). The V end was cut by 4 bases, the J end by 0 bases, with 10 bases between. Germline V gene lookup returns CDR1 MNHEY and CDR2 SMNVEV (reference sequence). The CDR3 extends over 14 amino acids.

The chain uses TRBV5-1 and TRBJ2-5; tentatively, D is TRBD1 or TRBD2 (5 bases each). V lost 4 bases to trimming and J lost 1 base, with 11 bases between them. Germline assignment: CDR1 SGHRS and CDR2 YFSETQ. The CDR3 is 14 amino acids. The CDR3 DNA is TGCGCCAGCAGCCGGGACGGTGGCCAAGAGACCCAGTACTTC. Protein: CASSRDGGQETQYF.

A few counts support this clonotype. The chain links TRBV15 to TRBJ2-2, with unresolved D. CDR1 is LNHNV, CDR2 YYDKDF, per germline (reference sequence). With 2 bases removed from V and 6 bases from J, the gap between germline ends came to 10 bases. The CDR3 has 14 residues. The CDR3 reads CATSRLQGSGELFF. CDR3 bases: TGTGCCACCAGCAGACTACAAGGGTCCGGGGAGCTGTTTTTT.

V gene TRBV7-2 combines with J gene TRBJ1-1, with TRBD1 matching over 7 bases. This CDR3 spans 14 amino acids. Germline loops: CDR1 SGHTA, CDR2 FQGNSA. The V segment lost 6 bases and the J segment 0 bases; nucleotides outside the gene matches: 4. The CDR3 spells CASRDRVMNTEAFF. CDR3 sequence (DNA): TGTGCCAGCAGAGACAGGGTGATGAACACTGAAGCTTTCTTT.

As regards this clonotype: A single base separates this from a much larger clone, so it may be a read error. It is likely a read error, because the conserved phenylalanine at the end of the CDR3 is missing. The CDR3 DNA reads TGTGCCAGCAGCCCCGGGGGAAGAATCGTCGAGCAGTACATC. It yields the protein CASSPGGRIVEQYI. This rearrangement joins TRBV28 to TRBJ2-7, with D perhaps TRBD2 (6 bases). Trimming pared 6 bases from V and 6 bases from J, leaving 18 bases between. The length of the CDR3 is 14 residues. Germline CDR1 is MDHEN and CDR2 is SYDVKM.

This clonotype was seen a few times. The chain joins TRBV10-3 to TRBJ2-7; 8 bases align to TRBD1. V trimming: 10 bases; J trimming: 3 bases; junction bases outside the gene matches: 5. Germline loops: CDR1 ENHRY, CDR2 SYGVKD. This CDR3 comprises 12 residues. CDR3 sequence: CATGQGLYEQYF. CDR3 nucleotides: TGTGCCACCGGACAGGGCCTCTACGAGCAGTACTTC.

This clonotype was recorded at least ten times. The CDR3 protein is CASSLVTGYNEQFF. The CDR3 bases are TGTGCCAGCAGCTTAGTCACGGGTTACAATGAGCAGTTCTTC. V usage is TRBV7-2 and J usage is TRBJ2-1; D not certain. Trimming pared 1 base from V and 4 bases from J, leaving 8 bases between. This CDR3 spans 14 amino acids. The V gene's germline CDR1 is SGHTA and CDR2 FQGNSA.

This chain's CDR3 is CASKTAMWSSYEQYF. The CDR3 nucleotides read TGTGCCAGCAAGACAGCAATGTGGAGCTCCTACGAGCAGTACTTC. The genes are TRBV11-1 and TRBJ2-7, with a possible D match to TRBD1 (5 bases). The germline V gene encodes CDR1 SGHAT and CDR2 FQDESV (reference sequence). Deletions cut 7 bases from V and 0 bases from J, with 16 bases between. The CDR3 consists of 15 residues.

This clonotype was seen a handful of times. This chain uses TRBV6-5 with TRBJ2-7; D remains ambiguous. CDR1 is MNHEY and CDR2 is SVGAGI in the germline V gene. The CDR3 runs 13 residues. V was trimmed by 6 bases and J by 4 bases, leaving 13 bases between them. The CDR3 nucleotides are TGTGCCAGCAGGTCTGGGTTTCATTACGAGCAGTACTTC. It is translated as CASRSGFHYEQYF.

The chain recombines TRBV7-2 with TRBJ2-3; TRBD2 aligns across 9 bases. V was pared by 3 bases and J by 4 bases, with 11 bases of the junction left unmatched. Germline V gene data show CDR1 as SGHTA and CDR2 as FQGNSA. The CDR3 consists of 17 residues. CDR3 nucleotide sequence: TGTGCCAGCAGCTTGGTTCGGTGGGTAGCGGGAGCAGATACGCAGTATTTT. This gives the protein CASSLVRWVAGADTQYF.

Details on this clonotype: A much larger clonotype is one base distant, so this may be a read error. The chain employs TRBV21-1 and TRBJ2-1. The end of the DNA fits TRBJ2-7 better, so the J call may be wrong. TRBV21-1 is listed as a pseudogene. The CDR3 extends over 11 amino acids. The CDR3 loop is CASSSTGKQYF. The CDR3 bases are TGTGCCAGCAGCTCCACAGGGAAGCAGTACTTC.

The chain recombines TRBV29-1 with TRBJ2-1; 11 nucleotides match TRBD2. This CDR3 spans 15 amino acids. Germline loops: CDR1 SQVTM, CDR2 ANQGSEA. V lost 4 bases and J lost 7; bases outside the gene matches: 9. The CDR3 DNA reads as TGCAGCGTTGGCCGGGGGACTAGCGGAGCGAATGAGCAGTTCTTC. Amino acids: CSVGRGTSGANEQFF.

A remark on this clonotype: Sequence at one end of the junction differs from germline and may be a read error. This sequence joins TRBV29-1 and TRBJ2-1, with a tentative D call TRBD2 (6 bases). This CDR3 is 12 amino acids long. Germline V CDR1 and CDR2: SQVTM, ANQGSEA. CDR3 in amino acids: CSVEGSCNEQFF. The CDR3 nucleotides are TGCAGCGTGGAGGGGTCCTGCAATGAGCAGTTCTTC.

V gene TRBV30 combines with J gene TRBJ2-1, with 7 bases that match TRBD1. Germline loops: CDR1 GTSNPN, CDR2 SVGIG (reference sequence). V lost 5 bases to trimming and J lost 7 bases; unmatched junction nucleotides: 8. The CDR3 covers 13 residues. The CDR3 loop reads CAWDATGRNEQFF. The CDR3 DNA reads as TGTGCCTGGGATGCGACAGGGCGGAATGAGCAGTTCTTC.

The chain recombines TRBV20-1 with TRBJ2-7; D is uncertain. The CDR3 covers 15 residues. Germline lookup yields CDR1 DFQATT and CDR2 SNEGSKA (reference sequence). V was cut by 0 bases and J by 5 bases, with 17 bases left in between. CDR3 in DNA: TGCAGTGCTAGAGATTATCAAGGCCCGGCTGACGAGCAGTACTTC. Translation gives CSARDYQGPADEQYF.

Comment on this clonotype: One end of the junction varies from germline; a read error may be responsible. The V call is TRBV20-1, the J call TRBJ2-7; 7 bases match TRBD1. Germline values: CDR1 DFQATT, CDR2 SNEGSKA (reference sequence). The CDR3 has 13 amino acids. CDR3 nucleotides: TGCGGTGCTAGATACCGGACAGGCTACGAGCAGTACTTC. This sequence encodes CGARYRTGYEQYF.

Notes on this clonotype: Possible read error: a much larger clone is one base away. The chain links TRBV12-3 or TRBV12-4 to TRBJ1-2; D ambiguous. The germline V and J ends were trimmed by 5 bases and 8 bases, with 9 bases remaining between them. The CDR3 consists of 11 residues. The CDR3 nucleotides read TGTGCCAGCAGTGAGGGAGCCGGCTACACCTTC. It codes for CASSEGAGYTF.